One sample yielded the 32 T cell receptor beta chains listed below, sequenced in a study of early T cells in non-severe SARS-CoV-2 infection. TCRdb processed the 5' RACE reads anew with MiXCR; each CDR3 protein has one entry. Of 50,000 to 70,000 distinct CDR3 sequences listed, about 12% were seen once; the top ten hold roughly 1.4%. The sample consisted of whole blood. The source of these receptors is an adult who was a healthcare worker with PCR-confirmed SARS-CoV-2 infection or an uninfected control (not recorded which).

Only a few counts were recorded for this clonotype. The V gene is TRBV20-1, the J gene TRBJ2-2; D is uncertain. The CDR3 is made up of 11 amino acids. Trimming took off 1 base at V and 4 bases at J, with 1 base between the two ends. Germline V gives CDR1 DFQATT, CDR2 SNEGSKA (reference sequence). The CDR3 coding sequence is TGCAGTGCTAGAGTCACCGGGGAGCTGTTTTTT. Translating gives CSARVTGELFF.

This clonotype was observed many times. The chain is built from TRBV7-8 and TRBJ1-2; D ambiguous. Germline V gives CDR1 SGHVS, CDR2 FQNEAQ. V lost 2 bases, J lost 13 bases, and 20 bases lay in between. This CDR3 spans 14 amino acids. The CDR3, as DNA: TGTGCCAGCAGCTTATCTGAAGGGATCCGCCTGCGCACCTTC. Translation gives CASSLSEGIRLRTF.

This clonotype was detected many times. The chain combines TRBV6-5 with TRBJ1-5; D remains ambiguous. Trimming took off 0 bases at V and 4 bases at J, with 10 bases between the two ends. The CDR3 is made up of 15 amino acids. Germline V CDR1 and CDR2: MNHEY, SVGAGI. This chain's CDR3 is CASSYSGRDNQPQHF. In DNA, the CDR3 is TGTGCCAGCAGTTACTCGGGCAGAGATAATCAGCCCCAGCATTTT.

There are a few counts of this clonotype. The genes are TRBV12-3 or TRBV12-4 and TRBJ2-1, with D hard to call. Trimming took 6 bases from V and 6 from J, leaving 6 bases between them. The CDR3 is 11 residues long. As DNA, the CDR3 is TGTGCCAGCAGCCAGTTCAATGAGCAGTTCTTC. Its translation is CASSQFNEQFF.

This clonotype occurred many times. The DNA of the CDR3 is TGTGCTAGTGGTTTGGGCCGAGGGGATCCCTATGGCTACACCTTC. Translated, it gives CASGLGRGDPYGYTF. This chain joins TRBV12-5 and TRBJ1-2, with a weak D call TRBD1 (5 bases). Trimming left V 1 base short and J 4 bases short, with 13 bases between. This CDR3 has 15 residues. Germline V gene lookup returns CDR1 LGHNT and CDR2 FRNRAP.

This clonotype has at least ten counts. The chain carries TRBV7-9 and TRBJ2-1; TRBD2 matches 10 bases. The V gene end was trimmed by 3 bases and the J gene end by 6 bases; junction bases not matched to a gene: 14. Germline-derived CDR1 and CDR2 are SEHNR and FQNEAQ (reference sequence). CDR3 size: 18 residues. The CDR3: CASSFASGGTFTTNEQFF. The CDR3 DNA reads TGTGCCAGCAGCTTTGCTAGCGGGGGAACCTTCACTACCAATGAGCAGTTCTTC.

This clonotype was seen ten or more times. The chain combines TRBV3-1 with TRBJ2-1; TRBD1 agrees at 7 bases. The V gene end was trimmed by 6 bases and the J gene end by 4 bases; junction bases not matched to a gene: 12. The germline V gene has CDR1 LGHDT and CDR2 YNNKEL (reference sequence). There are 16 residues in the CDR3. The CDR3 loop is CASSNPEGASYNEQFF. CDR3 DNA: TGTGCCAGCAGTAACCCCGAGGGGGCGTCTTACAATGAGCAGTTCTTC.

At least ten counts were recorded for this clonotype. The gene calls are TRBV12-5 and TRBJ1-1; D not resolved. The V end was cut by 0 bases, the J end by 4 bases, with 3 bases between. The CDR3 consists of 12 residues. From germline, CDR1 is LGHNT and CDR2 FRNRAP. The CDR3 reads CASGLVATEAFF. In DNA, the CDR3 is TGTGCTAGTGGTTTGGTGGCCACTGAAGCTTTCTTT.

This clonotype was detected ten times or more. The chain recombines TRBV5-1 with TRBJ2-7; D call uncertain. The CDR3 totals 15 residues. V dropped 1 base and J dropped 3 bases, with 14 bases sitting between them. From germline, CDR1 is SGHRS and CDR2 YFSETQ. CDR3 protein: CASSLRAAELYEQYF. The CDR3 DNA reads as TGCGCCAGCAGCTTGAGGGCGGCAGAGCTCTACGAGCAGTACTTC. Drawing the rest from reference TRBV5-1 and TRBJ2-7, the complete variable domain is KAGVTQTPRYLIKTRGQQVTLSCSPISGHRSVSWYQQTPGQGLQFLFEYFSETQRNKGNFPGRFSGRQFSNSRSEMNVSTLELGDSALYLCASSLRAAELYEQYFGPGTRLTVT.

This clonotype showed up many times. The rearrangement joins TRBV12-3 or TRBV12-4 to TRBJ1-2; weak D call: TRBD1 (5 bases). This CDR3 region has 15 residues. V shed 6 bases and J shed 0 bases, with 14 bases lying between them. CDR3 bases: TGTGCCAGCAGGTCACCCAGGGCCACTAACTATGGCTACACCTTC. Translating gives CASRSPRATNYGYTF.

This clonotype was counted only a few times. This chain links TRBV3-1 with TRBJ2-5, with a possible D match to TRBD1 (5 bases). CDR1 and CDR2 (germline): LGHDT, YNNKEL (reference sequence). V shed 3 bases and J shed 7 bases, with 12 bases lying between them. The CDR3 has 13 residues. The CDR3 loop is CASSQDTLGTQYF. The CDR3 DNA reads as TGTGCCAGCAGCCAGGACACCCTGGGGACCCAGTACTTC.

J is TRBJ1-1 and V is TRBV12-3 or TRBV12-4; a weak D match, TRBD1 (6 bases). Trimming pared 5 bases from V and 1 base from J, leaving 14 bases between. The CDR3 spans 15 residues. The CDR3 loop is CASSPFRGKNTEAFF. CDR3 coding DNA: TGTGCCAGCAGTCCATTCAGGGGAAAGAACACTGAAGCTTTCTTT.

This clonotype came up many times. The chain uses TRBV11-2 and TRBJ2-5; 12 bases agree with TRBD2. The length of the CDR3 is 15 residues. The germline V gene encodes CDR1 SGHAT and CDR2 FQNNGV. V lost 6 bases, J lost 4 bases, and 6 bases stayed unmatched. The CDR3 coding sequence is TGTGCCAGCAGTATCCTAGCGGGGGGGCGAGAGACCCAGTACTTC. This sequence encodes CASSILAGGRETQYF.

In its sample, this clonotype was seen many times. The rearrangement uses TRBV7-8 and TRBJ2-7, with D perhaps TRBD1 or TRBD2 (5 bases each). Looked up from germline, CDR1 is SGHVS and CDR2 is FQNEAQ. The CDR3 length is 15 residues. Deletions cut 5 bases from V and 3 bases from J, with 17 bases between. CDR3 coding DNA: TGTGCCAGCAGCCCAATCACCGGGGCAGACTACGAGCAGTACTTC. Encoded protein: CASSPITGADYEQYF. The whole variable domain, remainder taken from reference TRBV7-8 and TRBJ2-7, is GAGVSQSPRYKVAKRGQDVALRCDPISGHVSLFWYQQALGQGPEFLTYFQNEAQLDKSGLPSDRFFAERPEGSVSTLKIQRTQQEDSAVYLCASSPITGADYEQYFGPGTRLTVT.

The table lists this clonotype with a few counts. The chain is built from TRBV6-1 and TRBJ1-1; 8 nucleotides align to TRBD1. Germline lookup yields CDR1 MNHNS and CDR2 SASEGT. CDR3 length: 13 residues. The V and J ends lost 6 bases and 5 bases, in that order; junction bases with no gene match: 5. CDR3 in amino acids: CASRYTGGTEAFF. DNA of the CDR3: TGTGCCAGCAGGTACACAGGGGGGACTGAAGCTTTCTTT.

The rearrangement joins TRBV3-1 to TRBJ2-5, with TRBD2 identical over 10 bases. J gave up 6 bases and V 4 bases, and 5 bases lay outside the gene matches. Germline lookup yields CDR1 LGHDT and CDR2 YNNKEL (reference sequence). There are 14 residues in the CDR3. CDR3 bases: TGTGCCAGCAGCCCTAGCGGGGGTAGGAAGACCCAGTACTTC. Residues: CASSPSGGRKTQYF.

At least ten counts were recorded for this clonotype. This chain connects TRBV10-1 to TRBJ2-1; tentatively, D is TRBD2 (5 bases). Germline CDR1 and CDR2: WNHNN and SYGVQD (reference sequence). The CDR3 is made up of 16 amino acids. The V end lost 3 bases, the J end lost 2 bases, and 14 bases lay between the germline ends. For the CDR3, the DNA is TGCGCCAGCAGTGAATTCGGTGGCGGGCCCTACAATGAGCAGTTCTTC. This sequence encodes CASSEFGGGPYNEQFF.

This clonotype was recorded once. This rearrangement joins TRBV20-1 to TRBJ1-2; D remains unclear. V lost 5 bases to trimming and J lost 6 bases, with 13 bases between them. The CDR3 length is 12 residues. The V gene's germline CDR1 is DFQATT and CDR2 SNEGSKA (reference sequence). The CDR3 region has the DNA TGCAGTGCTTACTCCCCAACTGATGGCTACACCTTC. Translated: CSAYSPTDGYTF.

V is TRBV7-2 and J is TRBJ2-3, with D perhaps matching TRBD1 (5 bases). This CDR3 region has 14 residues. Germline V gene data show CDR1 as SGHTA and CDR2 as FQGNSA. The V end was cut by 1 base, the J end by 0 bases, with 5 bases between. The DNA of the CDR3 is TGTGCCAGCAGCTTAGGACAGAGCACAGATACGCAGTATTTT. This gives the protein CASSLGQSTDTQYF. The full variable domain, rest sourced from reference TRBV7-2 and TRBJ2-3, is GAGVSQSPSNKVTEKGKDVELRCDPISGHTALYWYRQSLGQGLEFLIYFQGNSAPDKSGLPSDRFSAERTGGSVSTLTIQRTQQEDSAVYLCASSLGQSTDTQYFGPGTRLTVL.

The chain has TRBV10-3 and TRBJ1-4, with D possibly being TRBD1 (5 bases). The CDR3 runs 15 residues. The germline V and J ends were trimmed by 1 base and 4 bases, with 10 bases remaining between them. Germline loops: CDR1 ENHRY, CDR2 SYGVKD. Written as DNA, the CDR3 is TGTGCCATCAGTGAGTGGAGGGGCGTTAATGAAAAACTGTTTTTT. It translates to CAISEWRGVNEKLFF.

The sample holds many counts of this clonotype. V gene TRBV20-1 combines with J gene TRBJ2-1, with 15 bases matching TRBD2. The V gene's germline CDR1 is DFQATT and CDR2 SNEGSKA (reference sequence). The CDR3 has 16 amino acids. V gave up 2 bases and J gave up 2 bases; unmatched junction bases: 1. The CDR3 nucleotides read TGCAGTGCTAGATGGACTAGCGGGGGGGCCTACAATGAGCAGTTCTTC. It yields the protein CSARWTSGGAYNEQFF.

This clonotype was counted ten times or more. The chain recombines TRBV5-1 with TRBJ2-7, with D perhaps given as TRBD1 or TRBD2 (5 bases each). The CDR3 totals 14 residues. Germline CDR1 and CDR2: SGHRS and YFSETQ. V gave up 3 bases and J gave up 3 bases, with 13 bases separating them. The CDR3 DNA reads TGCGCCAGCAGCTCAAGGGGACGAGTCTACGAGCAGTACTTC. It translates to CASSSRGRVYEQYF.

This clonotype turned up a few times. This chain links TRBV6-5 with TRBJ2-7; 12 bases map to TRBD2. CDR1 and CDR2 from the germline V gene are MNHEY and SVGAGI. The CDR3 runs to 15 residues. The V gene end was trimmed by 6 bases and the J gene end by 0 bases; junction bases not matched to a gene: 3. CDR3 residues: CASRPSGGVSYEQYF. The CDR3 coding sequence is TGTGCCAGCAGACCTAGCGGGGGGGTCTCCTACGAGCAGTACTTC.

This clonotype appeared many times. The chain joins TRBV12-3 or TRBV12-4 to TRBJ2-3; 10 nucleotides line up with TRBD2. The ends lost 4 bases at V and 2 bases at J; junction bases unmatched: 6. This CDR3 is built from 16 residues. CDR3 sequence: CASSSERGGSTDTQYF. In DNA form, the CDR3 reads TGTGCCAGCAGTTCCGAGCGGGGGGGCTCCACAGATACGCAGTATTTT.

This clonotype was recorded many times. The chain uses TRBV7-9 and TRBJ1-1; no definite D call. The CDR3 runs 13 residues. Germline-derived CDR1 and CDR2 are SEHNR and FQNEAQ (reference sequence). Trimming stripped 4 bases from V and 1 base from J, with 7 bases between. The CDR3, as DNA: TGTGCCAGCAGCTCCCAGTCGAACACTGAAGCTTTCTTT. This codes for CASSSQSNTEAFF.

This clonotype was recorded many times. CDR3 sequence reads: CSARLARSRWTDTQYF. Written as DNA, the CDR3 is TGCAGTGCTAGACTTGCGCGATCGCGCTGGACAGATACGCAGTATTTT. The V call is TRBV20-1, the J call TRBJ2-3; D remains ambiguous. Germline V gene lookup returns CDR1 DFQATT and CDR2 SNEGSKA (reference sequence). Trimming cost V 2 bases and J 3 bases, with 18 bases left between them. The CDR3 is made up of 16 amino acids.

In its sample, this clonotype was seen a few times. This chain connects TRBV11-2 to TRBJ2-3; TRBD1 matches 8 bases. The germline gives CDR1 SGHAT, CDR2 FQNNGV. The CDR3 runs to 15 residues. Germline trimming cut 5 bases from V and 5 bases from J; bases unmatched to any gene: 9. The DNA of the CDR3 is TGTGCCAGCAGCCTTGACAGGGGCTGGGGAGATACGCAGTATTTT. This sequence encodes CASSLDRGWGDTQYF.

This clonotype was recorded many times. The chain is built from TRBV12-3 or TRBV12-4 and TRBJ2-2; D remains ambiguous. The V end lost 3 bases, the J end lost 6 bases, and 11 bases lay between the germline ends. This CDR3 has 14 residues. As DNA, the CDR3 is TGTGCCAGCAGTTTCTTGCTTGCTTCCGGGGAGCTGTTTTTT. Protein sequence: CASSFLLASGELFF.

This clonotype has at least ten counts. V is TRBV30 and J is TRBJ1-4, with D perhaps matching TRBD1 (5 bases). The CDR3 sequence is 12 residues long. Between the trimmed V and J ends, which lost 0 bases and 13 bases, there was a span of 12 bases. Per the germline V gene, CDR1 is GTSNPN and CDR2 is SVGIG (reference sequence). In DNA, the CDR3 is TGTGCCTGGAGTGTGACAGCCACCTTACTGTTTTTT. Translating it yields CAWSVTATLLFF.

This clonotype was picked up a small number of times. This sequence joins TRBV29-1 and TRBJ1-5; D remains ambiguous. Trimming stripped 7 bases from V and 2 bases from J, with 12 bases between. Germline V gene sequence: CDR1 SQVTM, CDR2 ANQGSEA. The CDR3 has 13 amino acids. CDR3 in amino acids: CSASRGGNQPQHF. For the CDR3, the DNA is TGCAGCGCCTCTCGGGGAGGCAATCAGCCCCAGCATTTT.

This clonotype was seen more than once but under ten times. This rearrangement joins TRBV6-2 or TRBV6-3 to TRBJ2-2, with TRBD2 matching over 10 bases. CDR1 and CDR2 (germline): MNHEY, SVGEGT. CDR3 length equals 17 residues. With 5 bases clipped from V and 6 bases from J, the junction kept 12 bases outside the gene matches. CDR3 amino acids: CASSLPSGGLVAGELFF. Here the CDR3 DNA reads TGTGCCAGCAGTCTCCCTAGCGGGGGCCTCGTGGCCGGGGAGCTGTTTTTT.

This clonotype was picked up a small number of times. The V and J genes are TRBV19 and TRBJ2-3; D tentatively reads TRBD1 or TRBD2 (6 bases each). The CDR3 has 17 amino acids. CDR1 and CDR2 from the germline V gene are LNHDA and SQIVND (reference sequence). V was shortened by 4 bases and J by 1 base, with 18 bases between the two germline ends. CDR3 loop: CASSTRGPPSGTDTQYF. In DNA form, the CDR3 reads TGTGCCAGTAGTACCCGGGGGCCCCCCTCCGGCACAGATACGCAGTATTTT.